The 30 T cell receptor beta chains below come from one sample, sequenced in a study of tissue T cells after allogeneic stem cell transplantation. Noted time point: mouse harvest day 7 after allogeneic transplant. Each mouse received 10^7 T-cell-depleted marrow cells plus 10^6 splenic CD5+ T cells by tail vein. The data were produced by immunoSEQ multiplex PCR, yet TCRdb's version contains in-frame clones alone and is incomplete. The data contain roughly 6,600 clones, less than 60% of them singletons. The sequencing input was lymph node tissue. These TCRs come from a female BALB/c mouse given C57BL/6 T cells with graft-versus-host disease after an allogeneic hematopoietic cell transplant.

Worth noting for this clone: Mouse gene names and germline throughout. With the read ending 1 residue before the CDR3 end, the germline J gene is used to fill in that end. The V and J genes are TRBV26 and TRBJ2-4; D remains unclear. The CDR3 covers 14 residues. The germline V gene encodes CDR1 KGHPV and CDR2 FQNQEV (reference sequence). Between the trimmed V and J ends, which lost 0 bases and 0 bases, there was a span of 4 bases. CDR3 sequence: CASSLSFSQNTLYF. CDR3 DNA, as far as it was read: TGTGCCAGCAGTCTGTCGTTTAGTCAAAACACCTTGTAC.

Remarks on this clone: Gene names and germline refer to mouse. The read stops 1 residue short of the end of the CDR3; the missing end is completed from the germline J gene. This rearrangement joins TRBV31 to TRBJ2-7; 9 nucleotides line up with TRBD2. CDR1 is GKSSPN, CDR2 SITVG, per germline. CDR3 size: 14 residues. After removal of 3 bases from V and 4 bases from J, the junction contained 7 bases not matched to a gene. CDR3: CAWRRDWGLYEQYF. CDR3 DNA, as far as it was read: TGTGCCTGGAGACGTGACTGGGGGTTATATGAACAGTAC. The full variable domain, in which reference TRBV31 and TRBJ2-7 provide the parts outside the CDR3, is AQTIHQWPVAEIKAVGSPLSLGCTIKGKSSPNLYWYWQATGGTLQQLFYSITVGQVESVVQLNLSASRPKDDQFILSTEKLLLSHSGFYLCAWRRDWGLYEQYFGPGTRLTVL.

As to this clone: Each gene name is a mouse one. Coverage ceases 1 residue before the CDR3 finishes, and the germline J gene fills in the end. V gene TRBV13-1 combines with J gene TRBJ1-4; the D gene is possibly TRBD1 (5 bases). Germline assignment: CDR1 NSHNY and CDR2 SYGAGN. Trimming stripped 3 bases from V and 0 bases from J, with 9 bases between. The CDR3 loop spans 15 amino acids. The CDR3 DNA, read in part, is TGTGCCAGCAGTGCCCAGGGTTTTTCCAACGAAAGATTATTT. It specifies CASSAQGFSNERLF. The entire CDR3 protein is CASSAQGFSNERLFF.

Points on this clone: Mouse gene names and germline throughout. The CDR3 end lies 1 residue beyond the end of the read and is filled in from the germline J gene. The chain links TRBV23 to TRBJ1-3; the table's D gene call, TRBD1, was not cross checked with the DNA. Germline values: CDR1 KGHTA, CDR2 FQNQQP. CDR3 length: 15 residues. The CDR3 reads CSSSQSTHSGNTLYF. The DNA read from the CDR3 is TGCTCCAGCAGTCAATCGACACATTCTGGAAATACGCTCTAT.

Comments on this clone: The listed genes are named as in mouse. The DNA ends 1 residue before the CDR3 does, and the rest of the CDR3 is filled in from the germline J gene. J is TRBJ2-5 and V is TRBV26; D remains ambiguous. The CDR3 contains 13 residues. Germline lookup yields CDR1 KGHPV and CDR2 FQNQEV (reference sequence). V lost 2 bases to trimming and J lost 2 bases, with 5 bases between them. CDR3 DNA, as far as it was read: TGTGCCAGCAGTCTGGGGTTCCAAGACACCCAGTAC. Translated: CASSLGFQDTQY. The full CDR3 reads CASSLGFQDTQYF. Filled out from reference TRBV26 and TRBJ2-5, the complete variable domain reads NSKVIQTPRYLVKGQGQKAKMRCIPEKGHPVVFWYQQNKNNEFKFLINFQNQEVLQQIDMTEKRFSAECPSNSPCSLEIQSSEAGDSALYLCASSLGFQDTQYFGPGTRLLVL.

Details on this clone: The gene names here belong to mouse. The read terminates 1 residue ahead of where the CDR3 ends, so the germline J gene completes it. The rearrangement links TRBV1 to TRBJ1-4, with 10 nucleotides matching TRBD1. The J segment lost 4 bases and the V segment lost 3 bases, leaving 5 bases of the junction unmatched. The CDR3 runs to 16 residues. Germline V gene data show CDR1 as NSQYPW and CDR2 as LRSPGD (reference sequence). The CDR3 bases that were read are TGCACCTGCAGTGCTCCCCGGGACAGGGGCAACGAAAGATTATTT. Protein product: CTCSAPRDRGNERLF. The whole CDR3 region reads CTCSAPRDRGNERLFF.

This clone occurred a few times. Mouse gene names apply. The CDR3 end falls 1 residue outside the read, so it is completed with the germline J gene. The chain couples TRBV3 to TRBJ2-1; 8 bases align to TRBD2. Trimming removed 6 bases from V and 0 bases from J; junction bases left unmatched: 4. Germline V lookup: CDR1 SNHLY, CDR2 FYNGKV (reference sequence). The length of the CDR3 is 15 residues. The CDR3 region is CASSRLGPNYAEQFF. Partial CDR3 DNA: TGTGCCAGCAGTCGACTGGGGCCTAACTATGCTGAGCAGTTC.

Concerning this clone: Gene and germline names: mouse. The CDR3 is cut off 1 residue early in the read; its end comes from the germline J gene. V gene TRBV13-2 combines with J gene TRBJ2-7; no clear D gene. The germline CDR1 and CDR2 sequences are NNHNN and SYGAGS (reference sequence). Trimming took off 0 bases at V and 0 bases at J, with 4 bases between the two ends. CDR3 length equals 13 residues. The sequenced part of the CDR3 DNA is TGTGCCAGCGGTGATGGGAACTCCTATGAACAGTAC. Translated: CASGDGNSYEQY. The whole CDR3 protein is CASGDGNSYEQYF.

This clone was recorded only once. The listed genes are named as in mouse. The sequence runs out 1 residue before the end of the CDR3; the remainder is reconstructed from the germline J gene. The chain combines TRBV26 with TRBJ1-2, with TRBD1 matching 7 bases. CDR3 length: 13 residues. Germline V gene data show CDR1 as KGHPV and CDR2 as FQNQEV (reference sequence). Trimming took 6 bases from V and 4 from J; bases not matched to a gene: 5. The CDR3 is CASSPHRGSDYTF. CDR3 bases read: TGTGCCAGCAGCCCTCACAGGGGCTCCGACTACACC.

Note on this clone: These gene names are mouse names. The CDR3 goes on 1 residue after the read ends, and that part is filled in from the germline J gene. This chain links TRBV26 with TRBJ1-1; D is possibly TRBD1 (5 bases). The CDR3 totals 13 residues. Per the germline V gene, CDR1 is KGHPV and CDR2 is FQNQEV (reference sequence). The ends were cut back, 4 bases at V and 1 base at J, with 7 bases in the middle. Incomplete CDR3 DNA: TGTGCCAGCAGTCGGGGACGAAACACAGAAGTCTTC. Residues: CASSRGRNTEVF. The full CDR3 protein is CASSRGRNTEVFF.

This clone was picked up a small number of times. Gene names follow the mouse nomenclature. The CDR3 end lies 1 residue beyond the end of the read and is filled in from the germline J gene. The chain is built from TRBV26 and TRBJ2-7, with 7 bases fitting TRBD1. The CDR3 runs 12 residues. Trimming removed 4 bases from V and 7 bases from J; junction bases left unmatched: 4. Germline V gene data show CDR1 as KGHPV and CDR2 as FQNQEV (reference sequence). The CDR3 DNA, read in part, is TGTGCCAGCAGTCAGGGCAGGGGGGAACAGTAC. Translated: CASSQGRGEQY. The whole CDR3 region reads CASSQGRGEQYF.

As to this clone: Germline and genes: mouse. CDR3 DNA, as far as it was read: TGTGCCAGCAGTTTAGGGCTGGGGGGGGAACAGTAC. Translation: CASSLGLGGEQY. From start to end, the CDR3 is CASSLGLGGEQYF. The chain uses TRBV15 and TRBJ2-7, with 9 positions matching TRBD2. Read data end 1 residue before the CDR3 end; the end is taken from the germline J gene. Germline assignment: CDR1 SGHND and CDR2 FRSKSL. V lost 1 base, J lost 7 bases, and 2 bases stayed unmatched. This CDR3 spans 13 amino acids.

This clone showed up just a few times. Gene names are mouse gene names. Read data end 1 residue before the CDR3 end; the end is taken from the germline J gene. The genes are TRBV26 and TRBJ2-2; 10 positions match TRBD2. J lost 6 bases, V lost 3 bases, and 4 bases had no gene match. In germline, CDR1 is KGHPV, CDR2 FQNQEV (reference sequence). This CDR3 region has 15 residues. CDR3 DNA, as far as it was read: TGTGCCAGCAGTCTTCTGGGGGGGCGCGCCGGGCAGCTCTAC. Amino acids: CASSLLGGRAGQLY. The entire CDR3 protein is CASSLLGGRAGQLYF.

As regards this clone: The gene symbols are mouse symbols. The read terminates 1 residue ahead of where the CDR3 ends, so the germline J gene completes it. J is TRBJ2-7 and V is TRBV16; 9 bases are a match to TRBD2. The CDR3 length is 14 residues. CDR1 and CDR2 from the germline V gene are SGHSA and FRNQAP. The V segment lost 2 bases and the J segment 3 bases; nucleotides outside the gene matches: 2. Here the CDR3 reads CASSLPDWGYEQYF. The CDR3 bases that were read are TGTGCAAGCAGCTTACCGGACTGGGGCTATGAACAGTAC.

With respect to this clone: The gene symbols are mouse symbols. The read comes to an end 1 residue before the CDR3 does, leaving the germline J gene to fill in the end. V and J are TRBV2 and TRBJ2-7; D is undetermined. The CDR3 is 14 residues long. CDR1 is LGHNA and CDR2 is YSYQKL in the germline V gene. V lost 3 bases and J lost 0, with 9 bases in between. The covered CDR3 bases are TGTGCCAGCAGCCACCCCGGGGTCTCCTATGAACAGTAC. Translation gives CASSHPGVSYEQY. The whole CDR3 reads CASSHPGVSYEQYF.

A remark on this clone: Mouse gene names and germline throughout. Read coverage stops 1 residue before the CDR3 terminus; the germline J gene supplies the remainder. The chain recombines TRBV20 with TRBJ2-1; D ambiguous. This CDR3 is built from 12 residues. Germline CDR1 is GFQATS and CDR2 is STVNSAI. Between the trimmed V and J ends, which lost 1 base and 4 bases, there was a span of 5 bases. The CDR3 here is CGARGRYAEQFF. The sequenced CDR3 bases are TGTGGTGCTAGGGGGAGGTATGCTGAGCAGTTC.

The table lists this clone with a count of one. The genes and germline here are from mouse. Sequencing ends 1 residue short of the CDR3 end; the germline J gene provides the rest. J is TRBJ2-1 and V is TRBV13-2, with no clear D. The CDR3 is 12 amino acids. Trimming left V 0 bases short and J 6 bases short, with 4 bases between. The germline gives CDR1 NNHNN, CDR2 SYGAGS (reference sequence). The CDR3 loop reads CASGDVVAEQFF. CDR3 DNA (partial): TGTGCCAGCGGTGATGTGGTTGCTGAGCAGTTC.

This clone was picked up one time. Genes and germline are mouse. The part of the CDR3 DNA that was read is TGTGCCAGCAGCTTATACACCGGGCAGCTCTAC. Protein: CASSLYTGQLY. The entire CDR3 protein reads CASSLYTGQLYF. The rearrangement uses TRBV3 and TRBJ2-2; D unresolved. The sequence runs out 1 residue before the end of the CDR3; the remainder is reconstructed from the germline J gene. The CDR3 contains 12 residues. The V gene lost 2 bases and the J gene lost 3 bases, with 1 base spanning the gap. CDR1 is SNHLY and CDR2 is FYNGKV in the germline V gene (reference sequence).

This clone turned up a few times. Any gene name here is a mouse gene name. The read gets to within 1 residue of the CDR3 end, and the germline J gene fills in the rest. This rearrangement joins TRBV5 to TRBJ2-5, with 8 bases fitting TRBD2. This CDR3 has 16 residues. With V trimmed by 0 bases and J by 4 bases, 6 bases remained unmatched. Germline CDR1 reads LGHNA; CDR2 reads YNLKQL (reference sequence). CDR3 DNA, as far as it was read: TGTGCCAGCAGCCAAGATACCCTGGGGGGAAAAGACACCCAGTAC. It yields the protein CASSQDTLGGKDTQY. The entire CDR3 is CASSQDTLGGKDTQYF.

Regarding this clone: All gene names here are mouse names. With the read ending 1 residue before the CDR3 end, the germline J gene is used to fill in that end. V usage is TRBV24 and J usage is TRBJ2-5; D is possibly TRBD1 (6 bases). Deletions cut 3 bases from V and 6 bases from J, with 10 bases between. This CDR3 has 13 residues. CDR1 and CDR2 from the germline V gene are KGHTA and FRNEEI. The covered CDR3 bases are TGTGCCAGCAGTCTTGACAGGAGGGACACCCAGTAC. It yields the protein CASSLDRRDTQY. The whole CDR3 is CASSLDRRDTQYF.

This clone has just a few counts. All gene names here are mouse names. The sequenced fragment ends 1 residue before the CDR3 boundary, so the rest is inferred from the germline J gene. The gene calls are TRBV16 and TRBJ2-7; D might be TRBD2 (5 bases). Deletions cut 4 bases from V and 3 bases from J, with 10 bases between. CDR1 and CDR2 from the germline V gene are SGHSA and FRNQAP. The CDR3 covers 13 residues. CDR3 DNA (partial): TGTGCAAGCAGCTCCACTGGCCTCTATGAACAGTAC. It codes for CASSSTGLYEQY. The whole CDR3 protein reads CASSSTGLYEQYF.

This clone has just a few counts. Genes and germline come from the mouse. The read halts 1 residue ahead of the CDR3 end, with the missing end drawn from the germline J gene. V and J are TRBV20 and TRBJ1-4; TRBD1 aligns across 8 bases. The V and J ends lost 0 bases and 6 bases, in that order; junction bases with no gene match: 3. This CDR3 contains 14 residues. CDR1 is GFQATS, CDR2 STVNSAI, per germline. This CDR3 is CGAREQGADERLFF. CDR3 DNA, as far as it was read: TGTGGTGCTAGGGAGCAGGGGGCGGACGAAAGATTATTT.

Remarks on this clone: The genes and germline here are from mouse. The read ends 1 residue early relative to the CDR3; the germline J gene fills the gap. The chain has TRBV13-3 and TRBJ1-2; TRBD1 is a possible D gene (6 bases). The CDR3 has 14 amino acids. With 3 bases removed from V and 3 bases from J, the gap between germline ends came to 12 bases. In germline, CDR1 is NNHDY, CDR2 SYVADS. The CDR3 DNA, read in part, is TGTGCCAGCAGTGTCCGGGGGCAGGACTCCGACTACACC. Residues: CASSVRGQDSDYT. The whole CDR3 sequence is CASSVRGQDSDYTF.

Notes on this clone: The listed genes are named as in mouse. The part of the CDR3 DNA that was read is TGTGCCAGCAGTCACAGGGGGCCGGACACCCAGTAC. Its protein product is CASSHRGPDTQY. The entire CDR3 is CASSHRGPDTQYF. The chain is built from TRBV26 and TRBJ2-5; 9 nucleotides align to TRBD1. The CDR3 end falls 1 residue outside the read, so it is completed with the germline J gene. Looked up from germline, CDR1 is KGHPV and CDR2 is FQNQEV (reference sequence). The CDR3 contains 13 residues. With V trimmed by 4 bases and J by 6 bases, 2 bases remained unmatched.

This clone is medium-sized. Here the gene names and germline are mouse. The CDR3 goes on 1 residue after the read ends, and that part is filled in from the germline J gene. The chain couples TRBV26 to TRBJ2-7, with 7 bases lining up with TRBD1. From germline, CDR1 is KGHPV and CDR2 FQNQEV (reference sequence). The CDR3 runs 12 residues. V lost 4 bases, J lost 4 bases, and 1 base stayed unmatched. CDR3 bases read: TGTGCCAGCAGTCCGGGACAGTATGAACAGTAC. Protein sequence: CASSPGQYEQY. In full, the CDR3 reads CASSPGQYEQYF.

The count of this clone is one. Gene names refer to mouse genes. The read falls 1 residue short of the CDR3 end, and the missing part is taken from the germline J gene. The gene calls are TRBV26 and TRBJ1-1; D is unresolved. V was cut by 2 bases and J by 0 bases, with 1 base left in between. CDR3 size: 12 residues. CDR1 and CDR2 (germline): KGHPV, FQNQEV (reference sequence). CDR3 DNA (partial): TGTGCCAGCAGTCTGCCAAACACAGAAGTCTTC. It is translated as CASSLPNTEVF. The CDR3 as a whole reads CASSLPNTEVFF.

As to this clone: Mouse gene names and germline throughout. Sequencing ends 1 residue short of the CDR3 end; the germline J gene provides the rest. The gene calls are TRBV26 and TRBJ1-1; D unclear. The V end lost 2 bases, the J end lost 1 base, and 5 bases lay between the germline ends. This CDR3 contains 13 residues. Germline V gene sequence: CDR1 KGHPV, CDR2 FQNQEV (reference sequence). CDR3 protein: CASSLQVNTEVFF. The DNA read from the CDR3 is TGTGCCAGCAGTCTGCAGGTAAACACAGAAGTCTTC. The full variable domain, its missing parts supplied by reference TRBV26 and TRBJ1-1, is NSKVIQTPRYLVKGQGQKAKMRCIPEKGHPVVFWYQQNKNNEFKFLINFQNQEVLQQIDMTEKRFSAECPSNSPCSLEIQSSEAGDSALYLCASSLQVNTEVFFGKGTRLTVV.

This clone was seen only a few times. Mouse gene names apply. Read data end 1 residue before the CDR3 end; the end is taken from the germline J gene. The chain is built from TRBV26 and TRBJ1-5; no clear D gene. The CDR3 has 13 residues. Germline V gene sequence: CDR1 KGHPV, CDR2 FQNQEV (reference sequence). Trimming shortened V by 5 bases and J by 1 base, and 6 bases separated the two germline ends. The CDR3 DNA, read in part, is TGTGCCAGCAGTGTCAGGAACAACCAGGCTCCGCTT. The encoded protein is CASSVRNNQAPL. The full CDR3 is CASSVRNNQAPLF.

Regarding this clone: Gene names follow the mouse nomenclature. The read ends 1 residue early relative to the CDR3; the germline J gene fills the gap. The gene calls are TRBV26 and TRBJ1-4, with 7 bases aligning to TRBD1. V was pared by 4 bases and J by 0 bases, with 2 bases of the junction left unmatched. Germline assignment: CDR1 KGHPV and CDR2 FQNQEV (reference sequence). This CDR3 has 15 amino acids. The CDR3 spells CASSRDRISNERLFF. CDR3 DNA (partial): TGTGCCAGCAGTCGGGACAGAATTTCCAACGAAAGATTATTT.

About this clone: Gene names are the mouse ones. The missing CDR3 end, 1 residue past where the read stops, is filled in from the germline J gene. The gene calls are TRBV3 and TRBJ2-3; D is perhaps TRBD2 (7 bases). Between the trimmed V and J ends, which lost 5 bases and 0 bases, there was a span of 12 bases. Germline V gives CDR1 SNHLY, CDR2 FYNGKV (reference sequence). This CDR3 is 15 amino acids long. The CDR3 DNA, read in part, is TGTGCCAGCAGCCCTTGGGGGGCTAGTGCAGAAACGCTGTAT. Its translation: CASSPWGASAETLY. The entire CDR3 protein is CASSPWGASAETLYF.